Each of the 14 T cell receptor beta chains below was sequenced from the same sample in a study of blood T cell repertoires in COVID-19. Sequenced by immunoSEQ multiplex PCR; TCRdb stores in-frame clones only, minus some. The data contain approximately 180,000 clones, roughly 88% of them singletons. Specimen: peripheral blood. Source of these receptors: a man aged 55 to 69 with acute or convalescent COVID-19.

The chain links TRBV28 to TRBJ1-2; D perhaps matches TRBD1 (5 bases). CDR3 length: 15 amino acids. V lost 4 bases and J lost 2, with 14 bases in between. CDR1 MDHEN and CDR2 SYDVKM come from the germline V gene. The CDR3 protein is CASSSSPGRNYGYTF. DNA of the CDR3: TGTGCCAGCAGTTCCAGCCCAGGGAGGAACTATGGCTACACCTTC.

The gene calls are TRBV27 and TRBJ2-7, with TRBD2 matching 7 bases. J gave up 3 bases and V 4 bases, and 9 bases lay outside the gene matches. In germline, CDR1 is MNHEY, CDR2 SMNVEV (reference sequence). The CDR3 covers 15 residues. The CDR3 reads CASSWGSGLFYEQYF. CDR3 DNA: TGTGCCAGCAGTTGGGGTAGCGGGCTTTTCTACGAGCAGTACTTC.

V gene TRBV19 combines with J gene TRBJ2-4, with 8 bases aligning to TRBD1. The V gene's germline CDR1 is LNHDA and CDR2 SQIVND (reference sequence). The CDR3 loop spans 14 amino acids. The junction had 7 bases not matched to a gene; V was cut back by 4 bases and J by 8 bases. This CDR3 is CASSSQGAGYIQYF. CDR3 in DNA: TGTGCCAGTAGTAGTCAGGGGGCCGGTTACATTCAGTACTTC.

The rearrangement joins TRBV11-1 to TRBJ2-1; possibly TRBD2 for D (5 bases). The CDR3 loop spans 15 amino acids. V lost 5 bases, J lost 7 bases, and 18 bases lay in between. CDR1 is SGHAT and CDR2 is FQDESV in the germline V gene (reference sequence). The CDR3 DNA sequence: TGTGCCAGCAGCCCACGGATCCAAACGGGAAATGAGCAGTTCTTC. Protein product: CASSPRIQTGNEQFF.

The rearrangement links TRBV9 to TRBJ2-3; the match to TRBD2 covers 8 bases. V was pared by 0 bases and J by 1 base, with 13 bases of the junction left unmatched. The CDR3 extends over 19 amino acids. Germline values: CDR1 SGDLS, CDR2 YYNGEE. CDR3 DNA sequence: TGTGCCAGCAGCGTAGAGCGGAGAAGCGGGAGATTAGGCACAGATACGCAGTATTTT. It is translated as CASSVERRSGRLGTDTQYF.

The chain links TRBV3-1 (or the pseudogene TRBV3-2) to TRBJ2-7; D gene uncertain. Germline V gene data show CDR1 as LGHDT and CDR2 as YNNKEL (reference sequence). V was cut by 1 base and J by 6 bases, with 7 bases left in between. The CDR3 spans 12 residues. The CDR3 spells CASSQGSREQYF. CDR3 DNA sequence: TGTGCCAGCAGCCAAGGTAGCCGCGAGCAGTACTTC.

The V and J genes are TRBV19 and TRBJ2-5; D not resolved. V lost 4 bases and J 5 bases, leaving 8 bases between the germline ends. CDR1 LNHDA and CDR2 SQIVND come from the germline V gene (reference sequence). The CDR3 has 12 residues. CDR3 DNA: TGTGCCAGTAGTAGCGGTCTGGAGACCCAGTACTTC. Translated, it gives CASSSGLETQYF. Combining the CDR3 with reference TRBV19 and TRBJ2-5 gives the whole variable domain DGGITQSPKYLFRKEGQNVTLSCEQNLNHDAMYWYRQDPGQGLRLIYYSQIVNDFQKGDIAEGYSVSREKKESFPLTVTSAQKNPTAFYLCASSSGLETQYFGPGTRLLVL.

The genes are TRBV6-5 and TRBJ1-1; D gene unclear. The CDR3 has 12 residues. Germline V CDR1 and CDR2: MNHEY, SVGAGI. This CDR3 is CASGGKSTEAFF. The CDR3 DNA reads TGTGCTTCGGGAGGGAAGAGTACTGAAGCTTTCTTT.

This chain uses TRBV18 with TRBJ1-2; no clear D. The CDR3 has 14 residues. The V and J ends lost 3 bases and 1 base respectively, with 9 bases between them. Germline V CDR1 and CDR2: KGHSH, LQKENI. This CDR3 is CASSPLRDNYGYTF. CDR3 nucleotide sequence: TGTGCCAGCTCACCCTTACGGGATAACTATGGCTACACCTTC.

The rearrangement uses TRBV20-1 and TRBJ1-1; D is perhaps TRBD1 (5 bases). CDR1 is DFQATT and CDR2 is SNEGSKA in the germline V gene (reference sequence). V lost 3 bases to trimming and J lost 5 bases, with 13 bases between them. The CDR3 sequence is 13 residues long. The CDR3 coding sequence is TGCAGTGCTAGTAGGCAGGGCCGTACTGAAGCTTTCTTT. It encodes CSASRQGRTEAFF.

The V call is TRBV18, the J call TRBJ2-2, with 8 bases aligning to TRBD2. The germline CDR1 and CDR2 sequences are KGHSH and LQKENI. This CDR3 is built from 16 residues. J gave up 0 bases and V 4 bases, and 4 bases lay outside the gene matches. CDR3 region: CASSQNSGTNTGELFF. The DNA for the CDR3 is TGTGCCAGCTCACAGAATAGCGGGACGAACACCGGGGAGCTGTTTTTT.

V usage is TRBV4-3 and J usage is TRBJ2-1; D is unclear. This CDR3 comprises 13 residues. Trimming cost V 0 bases and J 6 bases, with 6 bases left between them. Germline values: CDR1 LGHNA, CDR2 YSLEER. The CDR3 DNA is TGCGCCAGCAGCCAAGATCGGGTCAATGAGCAGTTCTTC. It yields the protein CASSQDRVNEQFF.

V is TRBV19 and J is TRBJ1-5, with D possibly matching TRBD1 (5 bases). Germline V gene sequence: CDR1 LNHDA, CDR2 SQIVND (reference sequence). The CDR3 consists of 13 residues. Deletions cut 7 bases from V and 7 bases from J, with 14 bases between. DNA for the CDR3: TGTGCCAGTACCCCTGGGGGGAGCCAGCCCCAGCATTTT. This gives the protein CASTPGGSQPQHF.

V usage is TRBV2 and J usage is TRBJ2-1; TRBD2 matches 11 bases. J was trimmed by 1 base and V by 5 bases; bases with no gene match: 4. Germline lookup yields CDR1 SNHLY and CDR2 FYNNEI. The length of the CDR3 is 16 residues. The CDR3: CASSSTSGSSYNEQFF. CDR3 bases: TGTGCCAGCAGTAGTACTAGCGGGAGTTCCTACAATGAGCAGTTCTTC. The full variable domain, rest sourced from reference TRBV2 and TRBJ2-1, is EPEVTQTPSHQVTQMGQEVILRCVPISNHLYFYWYRQILGQKVEFLVSFYNNEISEKSEIFDDQFSVERPDGSNFTLKIRSTKLEDSAMYFCASSSTSGSSYNEQFFGPGTRLTVL.